These 22 T cell receptor beta chains share one sample of origin, sequenced in a study of identical twins (TCRdb year 2016). Libraries were made using 5' RACE. The reads were generated on an Illumina HiSeq 2000. The raw public reads went through TCRdb reprocessing: fastp at Q25, MiXCR clone calling, in-frame beta chains kept. Every entry covers one CDR3 protein and lists the most common genes and DNA from its rows. Here the sample has 600,000 to 850,000 distinct CDR3 sequences; 18% occur a single time. 10% to 15% of the sample comes from the top ten. This sample also belongs to another study, concerning T cells expressing NK-cell markers.

The sample taken for sequencing was PBMCs. The source of these receptors is a woman aged 18-35 years in good health.

In its sample, this clonotype was seen a few times. The chain uses TRBV10-3 and TRBJ1-4, with a weak D call TRBD1 (5 bases). The CDR3 runs 15 residues. CDR1 ENHRY and CDR2 SYGVKD come from the germline V gene. Trimming stripped 0 bases from V and 5 bases from J, with 10 bases between. Here the CDR3 DNA reads TGTGCCATCAGTGAGTCTAGGGGAGGAAATGAAAAACTGTTTTTT. Encoded protein: CAISESRGGNEKLFF.

The V and J genes are TRBV29-1 and TRBJ2-2; D gene unclear. The CDR3 has 10 amino acids. Between the trimmed V and J ends, which lost 5 bases and 7 bases, there was a span of 5 bases. Germline CDR1 SQVTM, CDR2 ANQGSEA. This CDR3 reads CSVSNGELFF. CDR3 in DNA: TGCAGCGTTAGTAACGGGGAGCTGTTTTTT.

This clonotype was observed a few times. The V gene is TRBV12-3 or TRBV12-4, the J gene TRBJ2-7, with D tentatively TRBD2 (5 bases). This CDR3 region has 14 residues. The V end was cut by 2 bases, the J end by 5 bases, with 13 bases between. CDR3 sequence (DNA): TGTGCCAGCAGTTTAACGGGGTTTGTAAACGAGCAGTACTTC. Its translation is CASSLTGFVNEQYF.

This clonotype was seen more than once but under ten times. This chain connects TRBV9 to TRBJ2-1; 10 nucleotides agree with TRBD2. V was pared by 1 base and J by 6 bases, with 4 bases of the junction left unmatched. The CDR3 totals 15 residues. Germline lookup yields CDR1 SGDLS and CDR2 YYNGEE. CDR3 bases: TGTGCCAGCAGCGTATCCAGCGGGGGGGTCAATGAGCAGTTCTTC. Amino acid sequence: CASSVSSGGVNEQFF.

J is TRBJ2-2 and V is TRBV2, with D possibly TRBD2 on 6 matching bases. Germline CDR1 and CDR2: SNHLY and FYNNEI. Between the trimmed V and J ends, which lost 6 bases and 3 bases, there was a span of 14 bases. The CDR3 totals 15 residues. DNA for the CDR3: TGTGCCAGCAGGGAGACTAGGTCGGACACCGGGGAGCTGTTTTTT. Translating it yields CASRETRSDTGELFF.

This clonotype was detected ten times or more. The CDR3 DNA reads as TGCGCCAGCAGCCATTGGACAGGTGGGGACAATGAGCAGTTCTTC. Translating it yields CASSHWTGGDNEQFF. The chain has TRBV5-1 and TRBJ2-1; 7 nucleotides align to TRBD1. V shed 4 bases and J 5 bases; nucleotides not matched to a gene: 9. Germline lookup yields CDR1 SGHRS and CDR2 YFSETQ. The CDR3 extends over 15 amino acids.

The rearrangement links TRBV11-2 to TRBJ1-1; D not resolved. The CDR3 is made up of 16 amino acids. Germline V gene lookup returns CDR1 SGHAT and CDR2 FQNNGV. Trimming shortened V by 5 bases and J by 3 bases, and 19 bases separated the two germline ends. The CDR3 bases are TGTGCCAGCAGCAGGCAGTATGGCACGCCACACACTGAAGCTTTCTTT. Amino acids: CASSRQYGTPHTEAFF.

J is TRBJ2-1 and V is TRBV29-1; D gene unclear. CDR1 is SQVTM, CDR2 ANQGSEA, per germline. There are 12 residues in the CDR3. With 5 bases removed from V and 3 bases from J, the gap between germline ends came to 8 bases. The CDR3 nucleotides read TGCAGCGTTAGGTCCAGCTACAATGAGCAGTTCTTC. Translating gives CSVRSSYNEQFF.

This chain joins TRBV20-1 and TRBJ2-7; TRBD1 aligns across 9 bases. This CDR3 comprises 15 residues. The J segment lost 6 bases and the V segment lost 3 bases, leaving 12 bases of the junction unmatched. Germline CDR1 reads DFQATT; CDR2 reads SNEGSKA (reference sequence). CDR3 DNA: TGCAGTGCTAGGGGGGGGACAGGGTACCCGTCCGAGCAGTACTTC. Translating gives CSARGGTGYPSEQYF.

This sequence joins TRBV5-1 and TRBJ2-7; tentatively, D is TRBD2 (5 bases). CDR1 and CDR2 from the germline V gene are SGHRS and YFSETQ. Trimming took 4 bases from V and 0 from J, leaving 17 bases between them. The CDR3 loop spans 16 amino acids. The DNA for the CDR3 is TGCGCCAGCAGCCCAAGACCTAGGGCGGGCTCCTACGAGCAGTACTTC. Protein product: CASSPRPRAGSYEQYF.

This chain joins TRBV7-9 and TRBJ2-3; 9 bases fit TRBD2. The germline V gene has CDR1 SEHNR and CDR2 FQNEAQ (reference sequence). CDR3 length: 16 residues. Germline trimming cut 5 bases from V and 5 bases from J; bases unmatched to any gene: 11. CDR3: CASSPFDAGGRDTQYF. CDR3 bases: TGTGCCAGCAGCCCCTTCGACGCGGGAGGGAGAGATACGCAGTATTTT.

Ten or more counts support this clonotype. This chain joins TRBV7-9 and TRBJ2-1; 9 bases map to TRBD2. Germline CDR1 SEHNR, CDR2 FQNEAQ (reference sequence). V lost 7 bases, J lost 6 bases, and 7 bases stayed unmatched. The CDR3 is 14 residues long. CDR3 sequence reads: CASNPGTSLNEQFF. The CDR3 DNA follows: TGTGCCAGCAATCCCGGGACTAGCCTCAATGAGCAGTTCTTC. Full variable domain (missing parts from reference TRBV7-9 and TRBJ2-1): DTGVSQNPRHKITKRGQNVTFRCDPISEHNRLYWYRQTLGQGPEFLTYFQNEAQLEKSRLLSDRFSAERPKGSFSTLEIQRTEQGDSAMYLCASNPGTSLNEQFFGPGTRLTVL.

In its sample, this clonotype was seen a few times. The V gene is TRBV29-1, the J gene TRBJ1-1; possibly TRBD1 for D (5 bases). CDR3 size: 11 residues. Trimming took off 6 bases at V and 6 bases at J, with 11 bases between the two ends. Germline assignment: CDR1 SQVTM and CDR2 ANQGSEA. CDR3 bases: TGCAGCGTAGGGACCGGGGCTGAAGCTTTCTTT. Its translation: CSVGTGAEAFF. The full variable domain, its missing parts supplied by reference TRBV29-1 and TRBJ1-1, is SAVISQKPSRDICQRGTSLTIQCQVDSQVTMMFWYRQQPGQSLTLIATANQGSEATYESGFVIDKFPISRPNLTFSTLTVSNMSPEDSSIYLCSVGTGAEAFFGQGTRLTVV.

This clonotype was counted only a few times. This sequence joins TRBV20-1 and TRBJ1-2; the D is unclear. Germline CDR1 is DFQATT and CDR2 is SNEGSKA (reference sequence). The CDR3 is 12 residues long. V lost 1 base, J lost 6 bases, and 9 bases lay in between. CDR3 sequence (DNA): TGCAGTGCTAGAGTAGGGAACAATGGCTACACCTTC. This translates into CSARVGNNGYTF.

The chain joins TRBV12-3 or TRBV12-4 to TRBJ1-2, with a possible D match to TRBD1 (6 bases). The length of the CDR3 is 15 residues. Trimming pared 8 bases from V and 0 bases from J, leaving 16 bases between. This chain's CDR3 is CASRGARGSNYGYTF. The CDR3 coding sequence is TGTGCCAGCCGGGGGGCGAGGGGGTCTAACTATGGCTACACCTTC.

This chain joins TRBV20-1 and TRBJ1-2, with 7 bases lining up with TRBD1. There are 13 residues in the CDR3. Germline CDR1 and CDR2: DFQATT and SNEGSKA (reference sequence). V was pared by 5 bases and J by 3 bases, with 6 bases of the junction left unmatched. The CDR3 protein is CSAGQGDYYGYTF. CDR3 bases: TGCAGTGCTGGGCAGGGGGACTACTATGGCTACACCTTC.

The genes are TRBV29-1 and TRBJ2-2, with a weak D call TRBD2 (6 bases). This CDR3 is built from 13 residues. The V and J ends lost 4 bases and 6 bases respectively, with 12 bases between them. CDR1 SQVTM and CDR2 ANQGSEA come from the germline V gene. The CDR3 sequence is CSVVTSSAGELFF. The CDR3 nucleotides are TGCAGCGTTGTAACTAGCTCGGCCGGGGAGCTGTTTTTT.

V usage is TRBV5-1 and J usage is TRBJ2-1; D call uncertain. The V end was cut by 0 bases, the J end by 7 bases, with 8 bases between. The CDR3 sequence is 13 residues long. Germline V lookup: CDR1 SGHRS, CDR2 YFSETQ. Here the CDR3 reads CASSLVRQNEQFF. DNA for the CDR3: TGCGCCAGCAGCTTGGTCCGGCAAAATGAGCAGTTCTTC.

The rearrangement uses TRBV13 and TRBJ2-5, with TRBD2 as a possible D gene (5 bases). The CDR3 contains 14 residues. Germline V CDR1 and CDR2: PRHDT, FYEKMQ (reference sequence). V dropped 8 bases and J dropped 4 bases, with 17 bases sitting between them. CDR3 loop: CASATGGRVETQYF. In DNA form, the CDR3 reads TGTGCCAGCGCCACCGGAGGCCGCGTAGAGACCCAGTACTTC.

This clonotype was counted a few times. This chain links TRBV5-6 with TRBJ1-4; D is uncertain. This CDR3 has 16 amino acids. The germline V gene encodes CDR1 SGHDT and CDR2 YYEEEE. The V end was cut by 0 bases, the J end by 8 bases, with 17 bases between. The CDR3 is CASSLVAVRRGEKLFF. DNA for the CDR3: TGTGCCAGCAGCTTGGTAGCAGTAAGGCGAGGGGAAAAACTGTTTTTT.

The gene calls are TRBV7-3 and TRBJ2-5; D possibly matches TRBD1 or TRBD2 (5 bases each). Trimming cost V 5 bases and J 3 bases, with 16 bases left between them. The germline V gene has CDR1 SGHTA and CDR2 FQGTGA. This CDR3 has 15 residues. CDR3 in DNA: TGTGCCAGCAGCCAAGGGGCGAGGCGGGAAGAGACCCAGTACTTC. Residues: CASSQGARREETQYF.

The V call is TRBV6-2 or TRBV6-3, the J call TRBJ1-2; no clear D gene. Between the trimmed V and J ends, which lost 7 bases and 4 bases, there was a span of 10 bases. Germline CDR1 is MNHEY and CDR2 is SVGEGT. CDR3 length: 12 residues. Here the CDR3 reads CASNQATYGYTF. CDR3 DNA sequence: TGTGCCAGCAATCAGGCAACCTATGGCTACACCTTC.